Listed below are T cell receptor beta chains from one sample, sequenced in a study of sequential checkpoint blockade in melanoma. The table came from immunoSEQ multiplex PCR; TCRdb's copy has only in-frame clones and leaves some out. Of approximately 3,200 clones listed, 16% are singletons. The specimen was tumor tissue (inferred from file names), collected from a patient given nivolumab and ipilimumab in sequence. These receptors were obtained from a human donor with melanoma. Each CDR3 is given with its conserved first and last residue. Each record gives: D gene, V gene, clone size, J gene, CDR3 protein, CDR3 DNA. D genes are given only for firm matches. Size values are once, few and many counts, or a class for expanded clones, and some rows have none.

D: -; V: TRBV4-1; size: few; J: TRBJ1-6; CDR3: CASSQDRAAYSYNSPLHF; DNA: TGCGCCAGCAGCCAGGACCGTGCGGCGTACTCCTATAATTCACCCCTCCACTTT
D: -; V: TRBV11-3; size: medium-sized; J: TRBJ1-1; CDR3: CASSLSKGGRTEAFF; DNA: TGTGCCAGCAGCTTAAGTAAGGGAGGTCGGACTGAAGCTTTCTTT
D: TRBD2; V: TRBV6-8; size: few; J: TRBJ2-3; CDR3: CATRLAGGPPDTQYF; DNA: TGTGCCACACGACTAGCGGGGGGGCCCCCAGATACGCAGTATTTT
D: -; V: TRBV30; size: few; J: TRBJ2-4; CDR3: CAWSAVGRAKNIQYF; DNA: TGTGCCTGGAGCGCTGTGGGCAGAGCCAAAAACATTCAGTACTTC
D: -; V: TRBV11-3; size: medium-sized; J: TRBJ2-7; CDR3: CASSSVKAGTWYEQYF; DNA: TGTGCCAGCAGCTCCGTCAAGGCGGGGACATGGTATGAGCAGTACTTC
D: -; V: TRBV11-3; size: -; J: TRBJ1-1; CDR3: CASSLGGVVRNTEAFF; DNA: TGTGCCAGCAGCTTAGGAGGGGTGGTCAGGAACACTGAAGCTTTCTTT
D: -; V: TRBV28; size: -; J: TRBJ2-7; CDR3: CASSPKTRFDEQYF; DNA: TGTGCCAGCAGTCCCAAGACCCGTTTTGACGAGCAGTACTTC
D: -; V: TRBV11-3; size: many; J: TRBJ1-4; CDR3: CASSLLRGLGTNEKLFF; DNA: TGTGCCAGCAGCTTATTGAGAGGATTGGGTACTAATGAAAAACTGTTTTTT
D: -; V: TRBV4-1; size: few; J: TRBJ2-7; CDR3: CASSQGAFGTLGYEQYF; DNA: TGCGCCAGCAGCCAAGGGGCTTTCGGGACTCTCGGGTACGAGCAGTACTTC
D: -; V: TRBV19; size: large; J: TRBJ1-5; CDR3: CASSTSNRPQHF; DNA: TGTGCCAGTAGTACTTCGAATCGGCCCCAGCATTTT
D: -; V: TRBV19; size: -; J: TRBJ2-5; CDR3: CASSIGTQETQYF; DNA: TGTGCCAGTAGTATCGGCACACAGGAGACCCAGTACTTC
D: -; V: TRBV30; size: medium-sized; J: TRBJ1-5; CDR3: CAWSPRGLANQPQHF; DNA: TGTGCCTGGAGTCCCCGCGGCCTAGCCAATCAGCCCCAGCATTTT
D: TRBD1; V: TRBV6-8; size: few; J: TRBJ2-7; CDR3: CASTPGDRAYEQYF; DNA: TGTGCCAGCACCCCAGGGGACAGAGCCTACGAGCAGTACTTC
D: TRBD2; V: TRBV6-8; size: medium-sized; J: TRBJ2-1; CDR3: CATLAGDGEQFF; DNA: TGTGCCACACTAGCGGGGGACGGGGAGCAGTTCTTC
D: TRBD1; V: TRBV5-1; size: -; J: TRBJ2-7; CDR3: CASSLAVGQGSYEQYF; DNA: TGCGCCAGCAGCTTGGCTGTTGGACAGGGGTCCTACGAGCAGTACTTC
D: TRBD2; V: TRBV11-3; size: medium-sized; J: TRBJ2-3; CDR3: CASSRGGGYSSTDTQYF; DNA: TGTGCCAGCAGCCGCGGGGGGGGATATTCTAGCACAGATACGCAGTATTTT
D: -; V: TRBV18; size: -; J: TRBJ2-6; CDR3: CASSPGRERTGANVLTF; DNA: TGTGCCAGCTCACCAGGCAGGGAAAGGACTGGGGCCAACGTCCTGACTTTC
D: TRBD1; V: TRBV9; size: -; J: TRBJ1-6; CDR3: CASISQGASYNSPLHF; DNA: TGTGCCAGCATTTCACAGGGGGCTTCCTATAATTCACCCCTCCACTTT
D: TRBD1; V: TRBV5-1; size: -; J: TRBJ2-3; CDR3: CASSSELLTGTGGDTDTQYF; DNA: TGCGCCAGCAGCTCAGAACTACTGACCGGGACAGGGGGGGACACAGATACGCAGTATTTT
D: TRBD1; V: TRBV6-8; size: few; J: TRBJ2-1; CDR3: CASSWDSSYNEQFF; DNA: TGTGCCAGCAGTTGGGACAGCTCCTACAATGAGCAGTTCTTC
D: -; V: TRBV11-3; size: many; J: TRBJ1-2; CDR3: CASSLQGTGNYGYTF; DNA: TGTGCCAGCAGCTTACAGGGTACGGGAAACTATGGCTACACCTTC
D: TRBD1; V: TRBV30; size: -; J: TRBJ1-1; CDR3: CAWSVNRGNEAFF; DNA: TGTGCCTGGAGTGTTAACAGGGGGAATGAAGCTTTCTTT
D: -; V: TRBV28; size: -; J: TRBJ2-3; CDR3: CASSSHQSATDTQYF; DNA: TGTGCCAGCAGTTCCCATCAATCAGCCACAGATACGCAGTATTTT
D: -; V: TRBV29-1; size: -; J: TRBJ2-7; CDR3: CSVEGPSQRQYF; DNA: TGCAGCGTTGAAGGCCCCTCACAGAGGCAGTACTTC
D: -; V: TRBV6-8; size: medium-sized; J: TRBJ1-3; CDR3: CASGDGSSGNTIYF; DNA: TGTGCCAGCGGGGATGGCTCCTCTGGAAACACCATATATTTT
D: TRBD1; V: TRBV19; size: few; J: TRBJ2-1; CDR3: CASSTGQVGNEQFF; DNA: TGTGCCAGTAGTACCGGACAGGTTGGGAATGAGCAGTTCTTC
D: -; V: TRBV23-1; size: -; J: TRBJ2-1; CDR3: CASSQGPHNEQFF; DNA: TGCGCCAGCAGTCAAGGGCCCCACAATGAGCAGTTCTTC
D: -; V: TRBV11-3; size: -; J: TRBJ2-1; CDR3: CASSPTPTGSSYNEQFF; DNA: TGTGCCAGCAGCCCCACCCCCACCGGGAGCTCCTACAATGAGCAGTTCTTC
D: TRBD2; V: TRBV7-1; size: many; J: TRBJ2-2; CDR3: CATTGTITGELFF; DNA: TGTGCCACCACCGGGACTATAACCGGGGAGCTGTTTTTT
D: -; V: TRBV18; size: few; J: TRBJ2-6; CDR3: CASSPLLSSGANVLTF; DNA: TGTGCCAGCTCACCACTCCTGAGCTCTGGGGCCAACGTCCTGACTTTC
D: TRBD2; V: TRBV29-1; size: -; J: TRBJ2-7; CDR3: CSVLLAGTYEQYF; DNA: TGCAGCGTGTTACTAGCGGGGACCTACGAGCAGTACTTC
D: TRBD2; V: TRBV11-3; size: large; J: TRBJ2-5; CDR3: CASSLLGSGATGETQYF; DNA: TGTGCCAGCAGCTTGTTAGGTAGCGGGGCCACCGGGGAGACCCAGTACTTC
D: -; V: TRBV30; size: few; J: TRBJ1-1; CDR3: CAWSRVMDGPEAFF; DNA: TGTGCCTGGAGTCGAGTTATGGACGGGCCTGAAGCTTTCTTT
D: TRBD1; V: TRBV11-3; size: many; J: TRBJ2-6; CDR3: CASSFGTGGNVLTF; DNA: TGTGCCAGCAGCTTCGGGACAGGAGGCAACGTCCTGACTTTC
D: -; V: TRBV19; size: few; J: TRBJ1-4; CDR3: CASSAPRGPNEKLFF; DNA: TGTGCCAGTAGTGCCCCCCGGGGGCCTAATGAAAAACTGTTTTTT
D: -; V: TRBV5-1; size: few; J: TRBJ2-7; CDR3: CASSLEGGGASYEQYF; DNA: TGCGCCAGCAGCTTGGAAGGGGGCGGGGCCTCCTACGAGCAGTACTTC
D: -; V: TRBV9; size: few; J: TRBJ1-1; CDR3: CASSVGGGTDTEAFF; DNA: TGTGCCAGCAGCGTAGGAGGAGGGACGGACACTGAAGCTTTCTTT
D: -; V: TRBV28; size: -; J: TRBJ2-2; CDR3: CASGRPVSTGELFF; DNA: TGTGCCAGCGGCAGACCCGTAAGCACCGGGGAGCTGTTTTTT
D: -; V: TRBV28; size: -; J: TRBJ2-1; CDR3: CASSFQNLNNEQFF; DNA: TGTGCCAGCAGTTTTCAGAACTTAAACAATGAGCAGTTCTTC
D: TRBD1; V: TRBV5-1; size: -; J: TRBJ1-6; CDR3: CASSLAGTGNNSPLHF; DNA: TGCGCCAGCAGCTTGGCCGGGACAGGGAATAATTCACCCCTCCACTTT
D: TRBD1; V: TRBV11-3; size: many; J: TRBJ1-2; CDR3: CASSEEGQGTYYGYTF; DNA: TGTGCCAGCAGCGAAGAGGGACAGGGCACATATTACGGCTACACCTTC
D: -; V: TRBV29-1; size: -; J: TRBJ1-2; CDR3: CSVESGSLRGYTF; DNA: TGCAGCGTTGAATCTGGGAGTTTAAGAGGCTACACCTTC
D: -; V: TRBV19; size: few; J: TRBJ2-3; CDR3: CASSRQSTDTQYF; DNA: TGTGCCAGTAGTAGACAGAGCACAGATACGCAGTATTTT
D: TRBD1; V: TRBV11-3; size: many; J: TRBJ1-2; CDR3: CASSLVGQVPVAYYGYTF; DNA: TGTGCCAGCAGCTTAGTGGGACAGGTCCCTGTTGCATACTATGGCTACACCTTC
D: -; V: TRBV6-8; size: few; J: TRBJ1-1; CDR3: CASSYYPGRNTEAFF; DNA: TGTGCCAGCAGTTATTATCCAGGCCGGAACACTGAAGCTTTCTTT
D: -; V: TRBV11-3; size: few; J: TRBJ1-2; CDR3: CASSLGTSNYGYTF; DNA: TGTGCCAGCAGCTTAGGGACGTCTAACTATGGCTACACCTTC
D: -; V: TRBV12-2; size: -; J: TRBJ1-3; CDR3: CASRLAEGIEISIYF; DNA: TGTGCAAGTCGCTTAGCGGAGGGAATCGAGATTTCCATATATTTT
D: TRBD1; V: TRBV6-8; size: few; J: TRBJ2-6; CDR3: CASSLQGAPGANVLTF; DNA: TGTGCCAGCAGCCTACAGGGGGCTCCTGGGGCCAACGTCCTGACTTTC
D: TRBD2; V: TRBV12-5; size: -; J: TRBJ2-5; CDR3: CASTTLGGVETQYF; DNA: TGTGCCAGCACTACCTTGGGGGGGGTAGAGACCCAGTACTTC
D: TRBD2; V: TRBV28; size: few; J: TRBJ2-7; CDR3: CASSLRPGGYGHEQYF; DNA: TGTGCCAGCAGTTTACGCCCGGGAGGGTACGGTCACGAGCAGTACTTC
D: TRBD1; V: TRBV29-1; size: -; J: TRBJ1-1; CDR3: CSAQGQSMNTEAFF; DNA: TGCAGCGCCCAGGGACAGAGCATGAACACTGAAGCTTTCTTT